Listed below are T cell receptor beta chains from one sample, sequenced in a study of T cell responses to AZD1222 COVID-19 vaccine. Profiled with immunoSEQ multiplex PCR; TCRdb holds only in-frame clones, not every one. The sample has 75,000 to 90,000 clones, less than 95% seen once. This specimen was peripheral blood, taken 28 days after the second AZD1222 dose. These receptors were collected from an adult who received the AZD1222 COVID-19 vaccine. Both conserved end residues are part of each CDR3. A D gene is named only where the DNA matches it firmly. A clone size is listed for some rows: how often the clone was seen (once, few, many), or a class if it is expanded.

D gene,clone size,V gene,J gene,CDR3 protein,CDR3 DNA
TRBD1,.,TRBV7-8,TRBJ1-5,CASSRTGNSNQPQHF,TGTGCCAGCAGCCGGACAGGGAATAGCAATCAGCCCCAGCATTTT
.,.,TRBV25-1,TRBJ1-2,CASSPPTGYGYTF,TGTGCCAGCAGTCCACCGACAGGATATGGCTACACCTTC
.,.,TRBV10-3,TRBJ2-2,CAISEMEGATTGELFF,TGTGCCATCAGTGAGATGGAAGGGGCGACCACCGGGGAGCTGTTTTTT
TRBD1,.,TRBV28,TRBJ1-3,CASTEGASGNTIYF,TGTGCCAGTACGGAGGGGGCCTCTGGAAACACCATATATTTT
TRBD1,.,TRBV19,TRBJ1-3,CASSPRGQANSGNTIYF,TGTGCCAGTAGTCCCCGGGGACAGGCGAACTCTGGAAACACCATATATTTT
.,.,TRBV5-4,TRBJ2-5,CASSYGETQYF,TGTGCCAGCAGCTACGGTGAGACCCAGTACTTC
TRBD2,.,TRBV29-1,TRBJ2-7,CSVTGTSGRSYEQYF,TGCAGCGTTACCGGGACTAGCGGGAGGAGCTACGAGCAGTACTTC
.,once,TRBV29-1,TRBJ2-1,CSVEDLPDEQFF,TGCAGCGTTGAAGATCTACCCGATGAGCAGTTCTTC
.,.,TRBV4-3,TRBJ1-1,CASSQGWALNTEAFF,TGCGCCAGCAGCCAAGGTTGGGCTTTGAACACTGAAGCTTTCTTT
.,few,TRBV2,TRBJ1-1,CASNLRGAEAFF,TGTGCCAGCAATCTCAGGGGCGCTGAAGCTTTCTTT
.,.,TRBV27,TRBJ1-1,CASTRGSHMNTEAFF,TGTGCCAGCACACGGGGGTCCCACATGAACACTGAAGCTTTCTTT
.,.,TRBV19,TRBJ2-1,CASSITPLQGLDYNEQFF,TGTGCCAGTAGTATTACGCCCCTACAGGGATTGGACTACAATGAGCAGTTCTTC
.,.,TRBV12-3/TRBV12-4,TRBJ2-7,CASRPKDRDEQYF,TGTGCCAGCAGACCCAAGGACCGGGACGAGCAGTACTTC
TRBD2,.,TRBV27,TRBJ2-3,CASSLEGALAGGPTDTQYF,TGTGCCAGCAGTTTAGAGGGGGCCCTAGCGGGAGGGCCGACAGATACGCAGTATTTT
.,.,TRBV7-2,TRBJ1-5,CASSLISGISNQPQHF,TGTGCCAGCAGCTTAATCTCAGGGATTAGCAATCAGCCCCAGCATTTT
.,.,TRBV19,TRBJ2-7,CASRGLGLVEQYF,TGTGCCAGTAGGGGCCTGGGACTTGTCGAGCAGTACTTC
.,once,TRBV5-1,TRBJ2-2,CASSLGAGNTGELFF,TGCGCCAGCAGCTTGGGCGCGGGCAACACCGGGGAGCTGTTTTTT
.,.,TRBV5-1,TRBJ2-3,CASSPGTTSTDTQYF,TGCGCCAGCAGCCCCGGGACGACAAGCACAGATACGCAGTATTTT
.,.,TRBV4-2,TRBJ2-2,CASSQAGITGELFF,TGTGCCAGCAGCCAAGCAGGGATCACCGGGGAGCTGTTTTTT
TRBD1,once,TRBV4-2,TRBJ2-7,CASSQDPGQGIDEQYF,TGTGCCAGCAGCCAAGACCCGGGACAGGGAATTGACGAGCAGTACTTC
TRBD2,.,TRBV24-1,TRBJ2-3,CATSDILAGISTDTQYF,TGTGCCACCAGTGACATACTAGCGGGCATTAGCACAGATACGCAGTATTTT
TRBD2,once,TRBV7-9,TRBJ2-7,CASTREESSYEQYF,TGTGCCAGCACACGGGAGGAGAGCTCCTACGAGCAGTACTTC
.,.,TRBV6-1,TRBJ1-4,CASSEGTQNEKLFF,TGTGCCAGCAGTGAAGGGACACAAAATGAAAAACTGTTTTTT
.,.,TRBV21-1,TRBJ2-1,CAESEGERFNEQFF,TGTGCCGAATCCGAAGGGGAGAGGTTTAATGAGCAGTTCTTC
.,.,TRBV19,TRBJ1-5,CASTGPGTNQPQHF,TGTGCCAGCACGGGCCCAGGGACCAATCAGCCCCAGCATTTT
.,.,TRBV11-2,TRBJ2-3,CASSLNPTLTLSRTDTQYF,TGTGCCAGCAGCTTAAACCCTACCCTTACACTGTCCCGCACAGATACGCAGTATTTT
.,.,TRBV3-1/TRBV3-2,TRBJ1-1,CASSQRSDREAFF,TGTGCCAGCAGCCAAAGGTCCGACAGGGAAGCTTTCTTT
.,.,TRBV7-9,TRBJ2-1,CASSLEGQATYNEQFF,TGTGCCAGCAGCTTAGAAGGACAAGCAACCTACAATGAGCAGTTCTTC
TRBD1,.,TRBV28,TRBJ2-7,CASSSALLPGQGRTYEQYF,TGTGCCAGCAGTTCCGCCCTACTCCCGGGACAGGGAAGAACCTACGAGCAGTACTTC
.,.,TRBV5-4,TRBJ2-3,CASSSWGSASTDTQYF,TGTGCCAGCAGCTCCTGGGGGAGCGCTAGCACAGATACGCAGTATTTT
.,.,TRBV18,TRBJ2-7,CASSPQGVHEQYF,TGTGCCAGCTCACCACAGGGGGTCCACGAGCAGTACTTC
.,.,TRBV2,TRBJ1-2,CASSELASGYTF,TGTGCCAGCAGTGAATTGGCCTCTGGCTACACCTTC
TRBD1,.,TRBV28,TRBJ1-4,CASSKGADNEKLFF,TGTGCCAGCAGTAAGGGGGCAGACAATGAAAAACTGTTTTTT
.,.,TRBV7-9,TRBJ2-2,CASSLEGLTGPGELFF,TGTGCCAGCAGCTTAGAGGGGCTGACAGGTCCCGGGGAGCTGTTTTTT
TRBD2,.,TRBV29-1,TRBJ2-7,CSVDRTSGSGEQYF,TGCAGCGTTGACCGGACTAGCGGCTCTGGGGAGCAGTACTTC
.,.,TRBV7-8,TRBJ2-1,CASSLGHNEQFF,TGTGCCAGCAGCTTAGGACACAATGAGCAGTTCTTC
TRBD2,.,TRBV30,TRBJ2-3,CAWNLGWREGTDTQYF,TGTGCCTGGAACCTTGGTTGGCGGGAGGGCACAGATACGCAGTATTTT
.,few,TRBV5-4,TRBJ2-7,CASSLGQNYEQYF,TGTGCCAGCAGCTTGGGACAGAACTACGAGCAGTACTTC
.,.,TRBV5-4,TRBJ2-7,CASSSTGSYEQYF,TGTGCCAGCAGCTCAACTGGCTCCTACGAGCAGTACTTC
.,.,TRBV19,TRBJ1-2,CASSPDSTNYGYTF,TGTGCCAGTAGCCCGGACAGTACTAACTATGGCTACACCTTC
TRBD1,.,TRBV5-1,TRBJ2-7,CASSLEGTAYEQYF,TGCGCCAGCAGCTTGGAAGGGACAGCATACGAGCAGTACTTC
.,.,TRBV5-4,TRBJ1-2,CASTHPGGGYTF,TGTGCCAGCACTCACCCCGGAGGCGGCTACACCTTC
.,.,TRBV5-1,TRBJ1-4,CASSLAGGPLNEKLFF,TGCGCCAGCAGCTTGGCCGGAGGGCCGCTTAATGAAAAACTGTTTTTT
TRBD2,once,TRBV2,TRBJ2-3,CASLQLAGVDTQYF,TGTGCCAGCCTCCAACTAGCGGGAGTAGATACGCAGTATTTT
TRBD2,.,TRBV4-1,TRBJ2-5,CASSPFSGKETQYF,TGCGCCAGCAGCCCCTTTAGCGGGAAAGAGACCCAGTACTTC
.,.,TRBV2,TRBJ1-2,CASSEQRYGYTF,TGTGCCAGCAGTGAACAGCGCTATGGCTACACCTTC
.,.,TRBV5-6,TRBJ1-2,CASSSGRPLYGYTF,TGTGCCAGCAGCTCGGGTAGGCCGCTCTATGGCTACACCTTC
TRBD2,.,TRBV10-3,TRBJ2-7,CAISGTSGSGGEQYF,TGTGCCATCAGTGGAACTAGCGGGAGCGGGGGCGAGCAGTACTTC
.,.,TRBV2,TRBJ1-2,CASRESVSYGYTF,TGTGCCAGCAGGGAGTCGGTATCCTATGGCTACACCTTC
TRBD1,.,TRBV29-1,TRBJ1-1,CSVVDRANTEAFF,TGCAGCGTTGTGGACAGGGCGAACACTGAAGCTTTCTTT
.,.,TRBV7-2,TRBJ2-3,CASSKQWSTDTQYF,TGTGCCAGCAGCAAACAGTGGAGCACAGATACGCAGTATTTT
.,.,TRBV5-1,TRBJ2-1,CASSPPSHNEQFF,TGCGCCAGCTCCCCTCCTAGTCACAATGAGCAGTTCTTC
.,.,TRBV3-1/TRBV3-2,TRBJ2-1,CASSQGASSNSYNEQFF,TGTGCCAGCAGCCAAGGGGCCTCTTCAAATTCCTACAATGAGCAGTTCTTC